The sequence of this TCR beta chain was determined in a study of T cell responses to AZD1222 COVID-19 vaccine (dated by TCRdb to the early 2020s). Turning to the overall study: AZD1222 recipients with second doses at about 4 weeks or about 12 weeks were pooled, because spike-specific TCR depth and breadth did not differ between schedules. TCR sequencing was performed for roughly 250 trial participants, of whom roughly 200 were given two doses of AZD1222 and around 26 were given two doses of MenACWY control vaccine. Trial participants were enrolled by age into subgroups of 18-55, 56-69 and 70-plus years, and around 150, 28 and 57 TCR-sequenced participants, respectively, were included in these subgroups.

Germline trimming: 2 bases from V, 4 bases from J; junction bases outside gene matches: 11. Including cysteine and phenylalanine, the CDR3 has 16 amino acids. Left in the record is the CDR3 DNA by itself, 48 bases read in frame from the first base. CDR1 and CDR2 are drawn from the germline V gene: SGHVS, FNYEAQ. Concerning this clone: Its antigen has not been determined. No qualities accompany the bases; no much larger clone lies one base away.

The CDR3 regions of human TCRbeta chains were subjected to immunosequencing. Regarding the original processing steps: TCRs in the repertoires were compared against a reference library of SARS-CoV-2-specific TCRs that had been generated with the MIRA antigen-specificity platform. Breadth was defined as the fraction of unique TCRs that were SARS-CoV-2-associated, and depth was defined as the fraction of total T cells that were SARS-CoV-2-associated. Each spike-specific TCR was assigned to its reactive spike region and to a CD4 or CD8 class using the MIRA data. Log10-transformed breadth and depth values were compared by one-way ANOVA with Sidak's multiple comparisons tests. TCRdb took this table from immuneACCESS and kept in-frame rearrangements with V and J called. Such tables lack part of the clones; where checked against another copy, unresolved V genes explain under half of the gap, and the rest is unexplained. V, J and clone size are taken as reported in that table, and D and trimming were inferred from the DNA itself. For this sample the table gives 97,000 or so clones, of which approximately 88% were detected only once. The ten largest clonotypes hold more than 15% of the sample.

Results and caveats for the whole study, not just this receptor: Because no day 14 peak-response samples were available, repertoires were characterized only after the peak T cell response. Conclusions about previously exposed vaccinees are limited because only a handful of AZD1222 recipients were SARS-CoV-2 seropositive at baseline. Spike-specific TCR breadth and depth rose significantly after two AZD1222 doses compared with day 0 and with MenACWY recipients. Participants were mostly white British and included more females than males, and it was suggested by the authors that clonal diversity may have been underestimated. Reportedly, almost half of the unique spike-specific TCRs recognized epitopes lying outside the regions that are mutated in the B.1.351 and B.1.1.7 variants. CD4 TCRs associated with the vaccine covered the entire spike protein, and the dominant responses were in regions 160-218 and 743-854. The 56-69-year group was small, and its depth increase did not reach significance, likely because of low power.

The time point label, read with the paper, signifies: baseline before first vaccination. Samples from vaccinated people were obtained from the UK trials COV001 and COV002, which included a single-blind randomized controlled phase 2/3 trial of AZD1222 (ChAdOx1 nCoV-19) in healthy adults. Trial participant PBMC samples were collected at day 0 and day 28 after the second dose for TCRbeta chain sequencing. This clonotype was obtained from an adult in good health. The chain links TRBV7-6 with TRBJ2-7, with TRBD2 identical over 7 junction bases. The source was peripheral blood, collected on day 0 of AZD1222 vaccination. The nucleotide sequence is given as TGTGCCAGCAGCTTATCTAGCGGCTCTTCCCTATACGAGCAGTACTTC. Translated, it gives CASSLSSGSSLYEQYF.